This T cell receptor beta chain was observed in a study of T cell responses to AZD1222 COVID-19 vaccine. Whole-study results and caveats: Spike-specific TCRs gained breadth and depth after people received two AZD1222 doses. Nearly half of unique spike-specific TCRs reportedly avoided B.1.351 and B.1.1.7 mutated regions. Vaccine-associated CD4 TCRs ranged over spike, dominating at 160-218 and 743-854. The donor group comprised mostly white British people and more females; the analysis possibly underestimated clonal diversity.

Profiled with immunoSEQ multiplex PCR; TCRdb holds only in-frame clones, not every one. The profile shows just under 150,000 clones, roughly 90% of them singletons. As concerns this clone: Its antigen is unknown.

Germline V gene sequence: CDR1 MNHEY, CDR2 SVGAGI. The V and J ends lost 5 bases and 4 bases, in that order; junction bases with no gene match: 11. The CDR3 loop spans 15 amino acids. V gene TRBV6-5 combines with J gene TRBJ2-7; TRBD2 agrees at 7 bases. Here the sequenced sample was peripheral blood, taken 28 days after the second AZD1222 dose. This TCR came from an adult who received the AZD1222 COVID-19 vaccine. CDR3 bases: TGTGCCAGCAGTCCTGGGGCGGGAGTAGGGTACGAGCAGTACTTC. Translation: CASSPGAGVGYEQYF.